Below, one T cell receptor beta chain is given with its context. Its antigen is not known. Time point reported: baseline, week 1 (first vaccination visit). The treatment is: pre-vaccination baseline after standard-of-care therapy. Donors' newly diagnosed IDH1-mutant WHO grade 3 or 4 astrocytomas lacked nuclear ATRX. The germline V and J ends were trimmed by 3 bases and 6 bases, with 3 bases remaining between them. In germline, CDR1 is KGHSH, CDR2 LQKENI. CDR3 length: 10 amino acids. The record originates from a study of a mutant IDH1 vaccine in newly diagnosed glioma. The overall study: The earlier regimen, radiotherapy, temozolomide, or both, was most often both. Study-level points and caveats: It was about 92% of patients that developed vaccine-induced immune responses.

The method was immunoSEQ multiplex PCR; TCRdb's version includes in-frame clones alone and lacks a portion of them. The sample lists approximately 20,000 clones; around 85% were seen once. The TCR comes from a man between 35 and 55 years old with glioma. Sequences were derived from PBMCs, sampled from a glioma patient treated with radiotherapy, temozolomide or both. The rearrangement uses TRBV18 and TRBJ2-7; unclear D gene. The CDR3 nucleotides read TGTGCCAGCTCACCCCCCGAGCAGTACTTC. Its translation: CASSPPEQYF.